What follows are 9 T cell receptor beta chains derived from one specimen sequenced in a study of early T cells in non-severe SARS-CoV-2 infection. TCRdb re-called the 5' RACE reads through MiXCR, storing one row per CDR3 protein. The data show 54,000 or so distinct CDR3 sequences, with around 6% seen just once and roughly 7.1% held by the top ten. Sequenced: whole blood. The receptors derive from an adult who was a healthcare worker with PCR-confirmed SARS-CoV-2 infection or an uninfected control (not recorded which).

This clonotype was recorded at least ten times. This sequence joins TRBV19 and TRBJ2-7; 7 nucleotides align to TRBD2. This CDR3 is 14 amino acids long. The V and J ends lost 7 bases and 7 bases, in that order; junction bases with no gene match: 13. Germline CDR1 reads LNHDA; CDR2 reads SQIVND (reference sequence). The CDR3 DNA is TGTGCCAGTACCAATTCGGGGGGAATTCGGGAGCAGTACTTC. Translated: CASTNSGGIREQYF.

This clonotype came up many times. The J gene is TRBJ2-5, the V gene TRBV5-1; 9 bases map to TRBD2. Germline V lookup: CDR1 SGHRS, CDR2 YFSETQ. This CDR3 is 16 amino acids long. Trimming took 0 bases from V and 5 from J; bases not matched to a gene: 8. The CDR3 loop is CASSLGSGSPGETQYF. The DNA of the CDR3 is TGCGCCAGCAGCTTGGGTAGCGGGAGTCCCGGGGAGACCCAGTACTTC.

This clonotype appeared a few times. This sequence joins TRBV7-9 and TRBJ1-2; D unclear. Per germline, CDR1 SEHNR and CDR2 FQNEAQ (reference sequence). V dropped 1 base and J dropped 4 bases, with 7 bases sitting between them. This CDR3 spans 13 amino acids. In DNA form, the CDR3 reads TGTGCCAGCAGCTTAGGGCAGTTCTATGGCTACACCTTC. Amino acids: CASSLGQFYGYTF.

The chain combines TRBV25-1 with TRBJ2-7; TRBD2 matches at 7 bases. CDR1 and CDR2 from the germline V gene are MGHDK and SYGVNS. The CDR3 length is 16 residues. J gave up 5 bases and V 2 bases, and 12 bases lay outside the gene matches. The CDR3 reads CASSELAGRTRDEQYF. CDR3 DNA: TGTGCCAGCAGTGAACTGGCTGGCAGGACTAGGGACGAGCAGTACTTC.

The rearrangement links TRBV12-3 or TRBV12-4 to TRBJ1-3; D is undetermined. CDR3 length equals 14 residues. Between the trimmed V and J ends, which lost 5 bases and 1 base, there was a span of 9 bases. The CDR3 DNA follows: TGTGCCAGCAGTGACCCGACGTCTGGAAACACCATATATTTT. Protein sequence: CASSDPTSGNTIYF.

To note about this clonotype: A read error may be the cause here, since a much bigger clone is one base away. The chain couples TRBV7-2 to TRBJ2-1; 11 nucleotides align to TRBD2. Germline V gene lookup returns CDR1 SGHTA and CDR2 FQGNSA. Losses at the gene ends were 6 bases for V and 12 bases for J; bases not matched to a gene: 7. The CDR3 extends over 13 amino acids. The CDR3 sequence: CASREIAGGAQFF. In DNA, the CDR3 is TGTGCCAGCAGGGAAATAGCGGGAGGGGCGCAGTTCTTC.

The sample holds a few counts of this clonotype. The chain combines TRBV18 with TRBJ1-2, with unresolved D. Germline lookup yields CDR1 KGHSH and CDR2 LQKENI. Trimming pared 6 bases from V and 6 bases from J, leaving 17 bases between. The CDR3 sequence is 14 residues long. The CDR3 is CASSFPAGSDGYTF. CDR3 nucleotide sequence: TGTGCCAGCTCTTTCCCGGCGGGGTCCGATGGCTACACCTTC.

This clonotype was seen more than once but under ten times. The chain links TRBV5-1 to TRBJ2-3; either TRBD1 or TRBD2 may supply D (6 bases each). This CDR3 contains 15 residues. The germline V and J ends were trimmed by 4 bases and 2 bases, with 14 bases remaining between them. CDR1 and CDR2 (germline): SGHRS, YFSETQ. CDR3 bases: TGCGCCAGCAGCCCGGCGGGACACAACACAGATACGCAGTATTTT. It translates to CASSPAGHNTDTQYF.

This clonotype was detected ten times or more. The CDR3 here is CSAIDAQRGYEQYF. The CDR3 DNA reads as TGCAGTGCTATCGATGCGCAGCGGGGGTACGAGCAGTACTTC. The chain uses TRBV20-1 and TRBJ2-7, with 8 bases lining up with TRBD2. V dropped 4 bases and J dropped 4; count of bases not matched to a gene: 9. Germline V lookup: CDR1 DFQATT, CDR2 SNEGSKA (reference sequence). CDR3 length equals 14 residues.